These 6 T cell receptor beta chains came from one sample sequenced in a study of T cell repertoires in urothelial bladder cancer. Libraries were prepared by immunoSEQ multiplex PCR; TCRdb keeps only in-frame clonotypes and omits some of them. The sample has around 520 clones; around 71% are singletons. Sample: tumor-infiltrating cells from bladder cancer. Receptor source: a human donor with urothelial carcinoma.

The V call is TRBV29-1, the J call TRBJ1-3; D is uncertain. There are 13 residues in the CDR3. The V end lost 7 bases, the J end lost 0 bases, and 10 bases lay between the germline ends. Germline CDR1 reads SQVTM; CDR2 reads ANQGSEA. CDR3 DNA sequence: TGCAGCGGGCAAGCCTCCTCTGGAAACACCATATATTTT. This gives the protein CSGQASSGNTIYF.

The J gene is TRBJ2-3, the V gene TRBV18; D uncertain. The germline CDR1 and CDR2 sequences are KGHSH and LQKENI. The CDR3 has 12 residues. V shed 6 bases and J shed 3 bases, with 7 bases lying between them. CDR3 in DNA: TGTGCCAGCTCCGAAAATACAGATACGCAGTATTTT. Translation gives CASSENTDTQYF.

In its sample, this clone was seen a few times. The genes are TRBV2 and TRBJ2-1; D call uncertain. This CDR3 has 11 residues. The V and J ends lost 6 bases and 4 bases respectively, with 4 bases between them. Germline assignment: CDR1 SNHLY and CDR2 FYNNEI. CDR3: CASRAYNEQFF. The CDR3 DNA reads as TGTGCCAGCAGGGCTTACAATGAGCAGTTCTTC.

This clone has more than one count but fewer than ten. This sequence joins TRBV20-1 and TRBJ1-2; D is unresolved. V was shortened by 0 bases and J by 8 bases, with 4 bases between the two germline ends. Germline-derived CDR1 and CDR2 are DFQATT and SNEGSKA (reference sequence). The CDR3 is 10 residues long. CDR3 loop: CSARDTGYTF. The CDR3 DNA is TGCAGTGCTAGAGATACAGGCTACACCTTC.

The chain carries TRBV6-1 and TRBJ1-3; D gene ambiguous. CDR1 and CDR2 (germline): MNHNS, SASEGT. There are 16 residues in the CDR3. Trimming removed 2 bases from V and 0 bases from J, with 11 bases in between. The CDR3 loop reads CASSETGMSSGNTIYF. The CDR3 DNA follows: TGTGCCAGCAGTGAAACGGGGATGAGCTCTGGAAACACCATATATTTT.

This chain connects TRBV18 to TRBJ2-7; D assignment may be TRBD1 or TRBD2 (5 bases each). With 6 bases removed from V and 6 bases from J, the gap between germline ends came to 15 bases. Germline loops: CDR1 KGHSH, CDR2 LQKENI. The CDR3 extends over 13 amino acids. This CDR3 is CASSPISGGEQYF. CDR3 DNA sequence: TGTGCCAGCTCGCCGATCTCTGGGGGCGAGCAGTACTTC.